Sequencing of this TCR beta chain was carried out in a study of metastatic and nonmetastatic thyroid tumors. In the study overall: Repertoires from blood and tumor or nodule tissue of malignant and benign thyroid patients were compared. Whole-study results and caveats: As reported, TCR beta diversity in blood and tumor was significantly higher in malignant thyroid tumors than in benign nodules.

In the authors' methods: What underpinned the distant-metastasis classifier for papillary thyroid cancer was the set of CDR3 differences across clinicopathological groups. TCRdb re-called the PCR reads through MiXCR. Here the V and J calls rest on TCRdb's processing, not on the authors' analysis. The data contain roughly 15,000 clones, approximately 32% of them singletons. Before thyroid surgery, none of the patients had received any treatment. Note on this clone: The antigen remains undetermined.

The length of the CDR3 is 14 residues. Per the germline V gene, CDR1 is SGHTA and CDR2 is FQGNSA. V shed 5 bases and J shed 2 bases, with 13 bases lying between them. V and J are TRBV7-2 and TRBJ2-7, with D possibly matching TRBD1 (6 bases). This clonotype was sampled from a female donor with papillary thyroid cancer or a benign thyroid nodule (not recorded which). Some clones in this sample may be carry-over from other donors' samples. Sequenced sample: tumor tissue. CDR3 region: CASSQDSSTYEQYF. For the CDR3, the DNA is TGTGCCAGCAGCCAGGACAGCTCCACCTACGAGCAGTACTTC.